These 13 T cell receptor beta chains were all obtained from the same sample, sequenced in a study of regulatory T cells in long-lasting Graves disease. The time point denotes: newly diagnosed GD, antithyroid drugs for less than 3 months. Researchers made the TCR library from RNA that was extracted from PBMCs. Arm-PCR of CDR3 regions and iRepertoire HTBI primers were used to build TCR beta libraries. TCRdb recomputed calls from the multiplex PCR reads with MiXCR, one row per CDR3 protein. The top ten hold around 23% of the sample, which has about 440,000 distinct CDR3 sequences, 15% to 20% seen once. The sample also formed part of further work on T cells in Graves' hyperthyroidism and ophthalmopathy.

Specimen: peripheral blood mononuclear cells (PBMCs), collected at new diagnosis, from a patient treated with antithyroid drugs. The source is a woman between 18 and 29 years old with Graves disease.

This clonotype showed up just a few times. This chain uses TRBV6-2 or TRBV6-3 with TRBJ1-6; D might be TRBD1 (5 bases). The germline gives CDR1 MNHEY, CDR2 SVGEGT. Trimming took 5 bases from V and 4 from J, leaving 12 bases between them. This CDR3 region has 15 residues. The CDR3 is CASSARDGYNSPLHF. The CDR3 DNA is TGTGCCAGCAGTGCCCGGGACGGATATAATTCACCCCTCCACTTT.

This clonotype occurred a few times. The chain combines TRBV7-3 with TRBJ2-2; D not resolved. V lost 0 bases to trimming and J lost 4 bases, with 18 bases between them. Per germline, CDR1 SGHTA and CDR2 FQGTGA. This CDR3 has 18 residues. The DNA of the CDR3 is TGTGCCAGCAGCTTAACCGCTAAGCCCACACGGACCACCGGGGAGCTGTTTTTT. This translates into CASSLTAKPTRTTGELFF.

Many counts were recorded for this clonotype. This chain links TRBV27 with TRBJ2-3; TRBD2 matches 8 bases. The CDR3 sequence is 20 residues long. Looked up from germline, CDR1 is MNHEY and CDR2 is SMNVEV (reference sequence). V trimming: 6 bases; J trimming: 1 base; junction bases outside the gene matches: 21. As DNA, the CDR3 is TGTGCCAGCAGCTCCATTCTGGGTAGCGGGGCCTTAAAACGCACAGATACGCAGTATTTT. It yields the protein CASSSILGSGALKRTDTQYF.

J is TRBJ2-1 and V is TRBV28; D possibly corresponds to TRBD1 (5 bases). Germline V gives CDR1 MDHEN, CDR2 SYDVKM. Deletions cut 7 bases from V and 4 bases from J, with 11 bases between. There are 13 residues in the CDR3. CDR3 sequence (DNA): TGTGCCAGCAAAGGGGTGGTATACAATGAGCAGTTCTTC. Translation: CASKGVVYNEQFF.

This clonotype was recorded many times. The rearrangement links TRBV3-1 to TRBJ2-1; 7 nucleotides match TRBD2. The CDR3 length is 15 residues. CDR1 and CDR2 (germline): LGHDT, YNNKEL (reference sequence). The V and J ends lost 0 bases and 7 bases, in that order; junction bases with no gene match: 6. In nucleotides, the CDR3 is TGTGCCAGCAGCCAAGATCTACTAGCGCAGAATGAGCAGTTCTTC. Translation gives CASSQDLLAQNEQFF.

This clonotype turned up a few times. The rearrangement joins TRBV3-1 to TRBJ2-7; TRBD2 aligns across 8 bases. V lost 1 base and J lost 5; bases outside the gene matches: 13. Germline values: CDR1 LGHDT, CDR2 YNNKEL (reference sequence). This CDR3 spans 17 amino acids. The CDR3 DNA is TGTGCCAGCAGCCAAGGTTATCCCCAGCGGGAGACCCACGAGCAGTACTTC. This codes for CASSQGYPQRETHEQYF.

This clonotype was seen at least ten times. The V and J genes are TRBV28 and TRBJ2-3; no firm D call. The CDR3 length is 14 residues. V was trimmed by 4 bases and J by 2 bases, leaving 10 bases between them. Per the germline V gene, CDR1 is MDHEN and CDR2 is SYDVKM. CDR3 in amino acids: CASSSPRNTDTQYF. The CDR3 DNA reads TGTGCCAGCAGTTCCCCTCGGAACACAGATACGCAGTATTTT. The full variable domain, completed using reference TRBV28 and TRBJ2-3, is DVKVTQSSRYLVKRTGEKVFLECVQDMDHENMFWYRQDPGLGLRLIYFSYDVKMKEKGDIPEGYSVSREKKERFSLILESASTNQTSMYLCASSSPRNTDTQYFGPGTRLTVL.

At least ten counts were recorded for this clonotype. The chain links TRBV20-1 to TRBJ2-7, with 10 nucleotides matching TRBD2. The V gene end was trimmed by 6 bases and the J gene end by 3 bases; junction bases not matched to a gene: 5. The CDR3 sequence is 13 residues long. Per the germline V gene, CDR1 is DFQATT and CDR2 is SNEGSKA (reference sequence). The CDR3 protein is CSARTSGYYEQYF. The CDR3 bases are TGCAGTGCCAGGACTAGCGGATACTACGAGCAGTACTTC.

This clonotype was counted at least ten times. The V and J genes are TRBV7-9 and TRBJ2-4, with D tentatively TRBD1 (5 bases). The V and J ends lost 2 bases and 1 base respectively, with 6 bases between them. This CDR3 has 14 amino acids. CDR1 is SEHNR, CDR2 FQNEAQ, per germline (reference sequence). The CDR3 spells CASSLNRAKNIQYF. For the CDR3, the DNA is TGTGCCAGCAGCTTAAACAGGGCCAAAAACATTCAGTACTTC. The complete variable domain, with remaining parts taken from reference TRBV7-9 and TRBJ2-4, reads DTGVSQNPRHKITKRGQNVTFRCDPISEHNRLYWYRQTLGQGPEFLTYFQNEAQLEKSRLLSDRFSAERPKGSFSTLEIQRTEQGDSAMYLCASSLNRAKNIQYFGAGTRLSVL.

V gene TRBV7-8 combines with J gene TRBJ2-1; no clear D. This CDR3 is built from 13 residues. Germline V gene lookup returns CDR1 SGHVS and CDR2 FQNEAQ. Trimming pared 8 bases from V and 2 bases from J, leaving 10 bases between. The CDR3 nucleotides are TGTGCCAGCGGGCAGATAGCCTACAATGAGCAGTTCTTC. Its protein is CASGQIAYNEQFF.

This clonotype was recorded many times. V gene TRBV5-1 combines with J gene TRBJ2-4; 7 bases are shared with TRBD2. Germline lookup yields CDR1 SGHRS and CDR2 YFSETQ. Trimming at V came to 0 bases and at J to 7 bases, leaving 1 base not matched to a gene. This CDR3 region has 13 residues. Here the CDR3 DNA reads TGCGCCAGCAGCTTGGCCGGGGGGAACATTCAGTACTTC. It is translated as CASSLAGGNIQYF.

A word on this clonotype: Given a much more abundant clone one base away, this may be a read error. V is TRBV6-2 or TRBV6-3 and J is TRBJ2-5, with 9 positions matching TRBD2. V lost 5 bases to trimming and J lost 4 bases; unmatched junction nucleotides: 14. Germline V gene data show CDR1 as MNHEY and CDR2 as SVGEGT. The CDR3 has 17 amino acids. CDR3 nucleotide sequence: TGTGCCAGCAGTAAAGCGCTGGTAGCGGGAGCGGGAGAGACCCAGTACTTC. Its protein is CASSKALVAGAGETQYF.

The chain combines TRBV5-1 with TRBJ1-5; 10 bases align to TRBD1. CDR1 is SGHRS and CDR2 is YFSETQ in the germline V gene. There are 15 residues in the CDR3. The V and J ends lost 7 bases and 4 bases, in that order; junction bases with no gene match: 8. CDR3 sequence: CASAKGTGDNQPQHF. CDR3 sequence (DNA): TGCGCCAGCGCTAAGGGGACAGGGGATAATCAGCCCCAGCATTTT.